This TCR beta chain was profiled in a study of cytomegalovirus exposure and HLA in healthy donors. Study as a whole: Within an early data release were tens of millions of unique TCRs drawn from HLA-typed donors. The study's findings and limits: In a later analysis, HLA-associated beta chains showed higher expansion and lower generation probabilities than comparable chains.

Primers included in the PCR were 60 Vbeta and 13 Jbeta primers. Measured with immunoSEQ multiplex PCR; TCRdb has only the in-frame clones, and not every one. This sample's table reports around 100,000 clones. This CDR3 comprises 16 residues. Per germline, CDR1 SGHDT and CDR2 YYEEEE. V lost 0 bases and J lost 3, with 13 bases in between. Regarding this clone: Its antigen remains unidentified.

This chain uses TRBV5-6 with TRBJ1-3, with D possibly matching TRBD1 (6 bases). This TCR came from a man aged 50 to 59 in good health and CMV-seronegative. The material sequenced was PBMCs. In DNA form, the CDR3 reads TGTGCCAGCAGCTTGGATCCCACAGGGCTTGGAAACACCATATATTTT. The encoded protein is CASSLDPTGLGNTIYF.